This T cell receptor (beta chain) was sequenced in a study of blood T cells in healthy people across ages. V was clipped by 3 bases and J by 1 base, with 15 bases between them. There are 16 residues in the CDR3. Per germline, CDR1 SGHRS and CDR2 YFSETQ. Alongside a J-beta primer mix, a sample-barcoded 5' primer served in a second PCR lasting about 6 to 11 cycles. TCRdb redid the calling of the 5' RACE reads with MiXCR, one entry per CDR3 protein. The profile covers about 800,000 distinct CDR3 sequences, with 25% appearing a single time and approximately 4% taken by the ten largest. Researchers isolated at least 6 million PBMCs per sample. This clonotype came up a few times. This same sample was also part of a study on T cells of mothers and their children. That source notes: Over 9.5 million reads per mother and about 3 million per child were obtained.

The rearrangement links TRBV5-1 to TRBJ2-3, with D possibly TRBD1 on 6 matching bases. The sample was blood. The clonotype comes from a boy under 18 in good health. CDR3 bases: TGCGCCAGCAGCTCAACAGGGATCGCGGGCACAGATACGCAGTATTTT. Protein product: CASSSTGIAGTDTQYF.